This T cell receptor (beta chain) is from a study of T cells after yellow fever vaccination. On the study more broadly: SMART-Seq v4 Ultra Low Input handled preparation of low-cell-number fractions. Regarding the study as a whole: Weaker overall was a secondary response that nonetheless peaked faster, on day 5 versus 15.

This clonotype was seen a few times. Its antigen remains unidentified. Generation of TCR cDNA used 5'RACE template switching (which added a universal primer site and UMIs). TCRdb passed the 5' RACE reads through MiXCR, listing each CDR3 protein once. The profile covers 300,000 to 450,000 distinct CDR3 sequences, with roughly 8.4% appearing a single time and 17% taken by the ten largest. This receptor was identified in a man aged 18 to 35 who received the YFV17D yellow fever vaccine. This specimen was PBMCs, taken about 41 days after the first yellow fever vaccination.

CDR3 protein: CASSLRRSGLSYEQYF. The CDR3 nucleotides are TGTGCCAGCAGCTTAAGGAGGTCGGGGCTGTCCTACGAGCAGTACTTC. The chain has TRBV11-2 and TRBJ2-7; D tentatively reads TRBD1 or TRBD2 (5 bases each). Trimming left V 2 bases short and J 1 base short, with 15 bases between. The CDR3 is made up of 16 amino acids. CDR1 and CDR2 (germline): SGHAT, FQNNGV.